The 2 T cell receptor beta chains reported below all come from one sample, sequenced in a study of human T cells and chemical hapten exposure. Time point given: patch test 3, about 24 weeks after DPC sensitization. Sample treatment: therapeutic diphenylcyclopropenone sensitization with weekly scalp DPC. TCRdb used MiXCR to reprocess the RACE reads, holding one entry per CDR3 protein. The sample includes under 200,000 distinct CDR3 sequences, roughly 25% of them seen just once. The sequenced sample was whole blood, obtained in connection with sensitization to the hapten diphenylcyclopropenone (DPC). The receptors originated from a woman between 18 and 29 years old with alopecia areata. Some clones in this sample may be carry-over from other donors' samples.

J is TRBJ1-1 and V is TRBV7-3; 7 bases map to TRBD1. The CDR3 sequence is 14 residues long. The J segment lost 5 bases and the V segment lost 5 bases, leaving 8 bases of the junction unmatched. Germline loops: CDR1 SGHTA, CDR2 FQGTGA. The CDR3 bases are TGTGCCAGCAGCGCCCAGGGGGAAGGAACTGAAGCTTTCTTT. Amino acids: CASSAQGEGTEAFF.

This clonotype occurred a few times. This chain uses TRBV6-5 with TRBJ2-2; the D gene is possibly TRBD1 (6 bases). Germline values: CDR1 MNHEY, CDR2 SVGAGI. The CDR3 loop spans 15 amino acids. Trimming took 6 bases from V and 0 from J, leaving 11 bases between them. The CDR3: CASSPRDTNTGELFF. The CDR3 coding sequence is TGTGCCAGCAGCCCCAGGGACACGAACACCGGGGAGCTGTTTTTT.